This passage covers 9 T cell receptor beta chains from one sample sequenced in a study of T cells in Graves' hyperthyroidism and ophthalmopathy. Template material for amplifying TCR beta CDR3 regions consisted of RNA transcripts. With the HTBI primer set, the TCR CDR3 went through a first round of RT-PCR. Each CDR3 protein gets one entry after TCRdb re-called the multiplex PCR reads with MiXCR. Seen here are about 290,000 distinct CDR3 sequences, about 13% observed once, and the top ten hold 7% to 9%. Sequenced sample: blood. These receptors were obtained from a woman between 40 and 55 years old with Graves' hyperthyroidism.

This clonotype was seen at least ten times. The chain employs TRBV19 and TRBJ1-5; a weak D match, TRBD1 (5 bases). CDR3 length: 15 residues. Trimming took off 3 bases at V and 0 bases at J, with 9 bases between the two ends. CDR1 is LNHDA, CDR2 SQIVND, per germline (reference sequence). Written as DNA, the CDR3 is TGTGCCAGTAGTATCCCCGGACATAGCAATCAGCCCCAGCATTTT. Translated: CASSIPGHSNQPQHF.

This clonotype was counted ten times or more. The V and J genes are TRBV9 and TRBJ1-1; D call uncertain. Germline lookup yields CDR1 SGDLS and CDR2 YYNGEE. Trimming took 0 bases from V and 0 from J, leaving 9 bases between them. The CDR3 sequence is 15 residues long. The CDR3 DNA reads as TGTGCCAGCAGCGTAGAAGCAGGTATGAACACTGAAGCTTTCTTT. Its translation is CASSVEAGMNTEAFF.

Many counts were recorded for this clonotype. The chain joins TRBV5-6 to TRBJ2-7, with D unresolved. The CDR3 runs to 13 residues. The ends were cut back, 0 bases at V and 4 bases at J, with 8 bases in the middle. From germline, CDR1 is SGHDT and CDR2 YYEEEE. The CDR3 sequence: CASSLGAVYEQYF. The CDR3 coding sequence is TGTGCCAGCAGCTTGGGGGCAGTATACGAGCAGTACTTC. The variable domain in full, completed from reference TRBV5-6 and TRBJ2-7, reads DAGVTQSPTHLIKTRGQQVTLRCSPKSGHDTVSWYQQALGQGPQFIFQYYEEEERQRGNFPDRFSGHQFPNYSSELNVNALLLGDSALYLCASSLGAVYEQYFGPGTRLTVT.

The V call is TRBV6-2 or TRBV6-3, the J call TRBJ2-7; D perhaps matches TRBD2 (6 bases). The CDR3 extends over 15 amino acids. The germline V and J ends were trimmed by 0 bases and 6 bases, with 15 bases remaining between them. Looked up from germline, CDR1 is MNHEY and CDR2 is SVGEGT. The CDR3 protein is CASSYSRRGRGEQYF. The DNA of the CDR3 is TGTGCCAGCAGTTACTCAAGGCGGGGAAGGGGCGAGCAGTACTTC.

The chain joins TRBV12-3 or TRBV12-4 to TRBJ1-5; TRBD1 matches at 11 bases. The CDR3 spans 14 residues. The ends lost 8 bases at V and 7 bases at J; junction bases unmatched: 7. This CDR3 reads CASGRTGGRQPQHF. Here the CDR3 DNA reads TGTGCCAGCGGCCGGACAGGGGGCAGGCAGCCCCAGCATTTT.

In this sample, this clonotype turned up many times. This chain connects TRBV28 to TRBJ1-2; D gene uncertain. Trimming stripped 7 bases from V and 4 bases from J, with 16 bases between. Germline CDR1 and CDR2: MDHEN and SYDVKM. This CDR3 region has 14 residues. CDR3 protein: CASIEGSASYGYTF. DNA of the CDR3: TGTGCCAGCATCGAGGGATCGGCATCCTATGGCTACACCTTC.

As regards this clonotype: A much larger clone lies one base from this, so it may be a read error. The V gene is TRBV7-9, the J gene TRBJ2-5; 9 bases are a match to TRBD2. The CDR3 consists of 16 residues. CDR1 and CDR2 (germline): SEHNR, FQNEAQ (reference sequence). This CDR3 reads CAGSSSGMIFQETQYF. In DNA form, the CDR3 reads TGTGCCGGCAGCTCTAGCGGGATGATATTCCAAGAGACCCAGTACTTC.

The CDR3 coding sequence is TGTGCCAGCAGTTACTCGAGACGTTCTATTCAGGGGGACAGCCAAGAGACCCAGTACTTC. Amino acid sequence: CASSYSRRSIQGDSQETQYF. V usage is TRBV6-2 or TRBV6-3 and J usage is TRBJ2-5; 7 nucleotides align to TRBD1. In germline, CDR1 is MNHEY, CDR2 SVGEGT. Trimming took 0 bases from V and 1 from J; bases not matched to a gene: 17. CDR3 length: 20 residues.

This clonotype was recorded a few times. V gene TRBV4-2 combines with J gene TRBJ2-3, with 16 bases lining up with TRBD2. Germline values: CDR1 LGHNA, CDR2 YNFKEQ. Germline trimming cut 4 bases from V and 1 base from J; bases unmatched to any gene: 8. The CDR3 has 19 residues. The chain's CDR3 is CASSRTGLAGGPGTDTQYF. The DNA of the CDR3 is TGTGCCAGCAGCCGAACGGGACTAGCGGGAGGGCCTGGCACAGATACGCAGTATTTT.